The clone carrying this T cell receptor (beta chain) was detected a few times. What it binds is unknown. The sample belongs to a study of T cell repertoires in cytomegalovirus infection. Study at large: Selection of CMV epitopes for the study included recently identified HLA-C-restricted and well-studied HLA-B-restricted ones. In public TCR beta signatures, there were indications of both CMV infection and matching HLA type.

Germline CDR1 SGHNT, CDR2 YENEEA. The CDR3 has 15 residues. Trimming cost V 4 bases and J 2 bases, with 12 bases left between them. Via MiXCR, TCRdb re-called the reads, giving one row per CDR3 protein. The data show around 770,000 distinct CDR3 sequences, almost 30% seen once. Findings and caveats of the study: What dominated the ex vivo response were HLA-C-restricted CMV-specific TCR beta clonotypes. Using cumulative public TCR beta family frequency, the authors identified those who carried CMV together with the relevant HLA.

V is TRBV11-3 and J is TRBJ2-1; D may match TRBD1 or TRBD2 (5 bases each). This clonotype was obtained from a human donor in good health (CMV status not recorded). Some clones in this sample may be carry-over from other donors' samples. Sequenced here: cultured CD8+ T cells from PBMCs, sampled from culture after CMV antigen stimulation. In DNA form, the CDR3 reads TGTGCCAGCAGCTCGCAGGGAGACCCCTACAATGAGCAGTTCTTC. Translation: CASSSQGDPYNEQFF.